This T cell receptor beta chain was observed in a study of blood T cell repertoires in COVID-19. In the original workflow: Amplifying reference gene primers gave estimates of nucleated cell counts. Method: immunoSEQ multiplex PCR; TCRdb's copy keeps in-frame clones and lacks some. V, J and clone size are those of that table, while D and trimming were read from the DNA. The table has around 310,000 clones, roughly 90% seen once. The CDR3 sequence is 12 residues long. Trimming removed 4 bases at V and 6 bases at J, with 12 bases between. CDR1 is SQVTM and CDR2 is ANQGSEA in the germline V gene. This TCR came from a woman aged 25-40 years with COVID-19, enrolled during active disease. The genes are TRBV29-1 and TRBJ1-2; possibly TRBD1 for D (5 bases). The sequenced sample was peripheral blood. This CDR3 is CSVGPRDHGYTF. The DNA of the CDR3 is TGCAGCGTTGGCCCCAGGGATCATGGCTACACCTTC.